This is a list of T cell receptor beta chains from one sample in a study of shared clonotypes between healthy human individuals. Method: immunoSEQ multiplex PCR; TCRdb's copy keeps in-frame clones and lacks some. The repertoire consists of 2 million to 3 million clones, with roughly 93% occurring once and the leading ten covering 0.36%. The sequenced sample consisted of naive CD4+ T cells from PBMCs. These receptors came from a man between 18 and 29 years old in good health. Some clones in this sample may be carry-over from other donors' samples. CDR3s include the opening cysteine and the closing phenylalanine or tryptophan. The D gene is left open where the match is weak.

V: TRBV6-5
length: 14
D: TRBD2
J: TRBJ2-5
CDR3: CASSAGTSRETQYF

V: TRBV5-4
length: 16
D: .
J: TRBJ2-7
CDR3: CASSLAGQGQPYEQYF

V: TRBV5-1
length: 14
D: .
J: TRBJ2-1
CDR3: CASSLGSTANEQFF

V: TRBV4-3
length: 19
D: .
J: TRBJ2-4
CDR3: CASSHDPLGVDAAKNIQYF

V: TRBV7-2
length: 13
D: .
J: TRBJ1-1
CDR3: CASRSSMNTEAFF

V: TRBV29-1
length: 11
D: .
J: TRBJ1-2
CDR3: CSVEGGYGYTF

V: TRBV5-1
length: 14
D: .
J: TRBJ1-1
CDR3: CASSLNFGGTEAFF

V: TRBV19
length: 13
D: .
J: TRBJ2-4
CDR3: CASIKSNENIQYF

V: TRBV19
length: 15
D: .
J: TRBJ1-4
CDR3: CASSMGYLGGGKLFF

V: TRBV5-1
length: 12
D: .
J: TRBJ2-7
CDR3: CASSLEGYEQYF

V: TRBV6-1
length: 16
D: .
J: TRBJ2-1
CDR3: CASSEALAGAYNEQFF

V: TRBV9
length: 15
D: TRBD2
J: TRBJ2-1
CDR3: CASNRAGANYNEQFF

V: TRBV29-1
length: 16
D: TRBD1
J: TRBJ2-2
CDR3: CSVGGAGGRLTGELFF

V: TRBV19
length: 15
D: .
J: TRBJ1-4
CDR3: CASTLRGEGNEKLFF

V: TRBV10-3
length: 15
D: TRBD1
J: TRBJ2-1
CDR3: CAIRGQGRLLNEQFF

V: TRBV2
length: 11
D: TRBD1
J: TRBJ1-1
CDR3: CASTRDREAFF

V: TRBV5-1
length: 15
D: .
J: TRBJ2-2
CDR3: CASSLTGTDTGELFF

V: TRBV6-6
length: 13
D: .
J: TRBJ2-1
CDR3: CASSGRSDNEQFF

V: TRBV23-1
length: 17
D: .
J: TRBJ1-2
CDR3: CASSQGQSRGRAYGYTF

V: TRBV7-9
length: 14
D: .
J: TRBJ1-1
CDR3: CASSAQGKNTEAFF

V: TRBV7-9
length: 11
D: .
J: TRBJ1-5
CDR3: CASGGGQPQHF

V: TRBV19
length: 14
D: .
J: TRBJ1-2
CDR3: CASKGAPPTYGYTF

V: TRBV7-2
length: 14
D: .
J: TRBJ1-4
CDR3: CASSLGTMVEKLFF

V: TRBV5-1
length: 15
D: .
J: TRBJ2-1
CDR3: CASSLGLANYNEQFF

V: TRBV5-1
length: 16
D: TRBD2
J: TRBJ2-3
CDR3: CASSTWRERGRGTQYF

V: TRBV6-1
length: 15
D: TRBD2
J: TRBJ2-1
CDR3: CASSLPSGANNEQFF

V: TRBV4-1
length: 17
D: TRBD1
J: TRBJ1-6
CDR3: CASSQEGMGQYNSPLHF